These T cell receptor beta chains were read from a single sample in a study of blood T cell repertoires in COVID-19. Here immunoSEQ multiplex PCR was the method, and the copy in TCRdb shows in-frame clones only, minus some. The data show a few hundred thousand clones, with around 87% seen just once and around 3% held by the top ten. Material: peripheral blood. These TCRs come from a human donor in a cohort sampled during active COVID-19. Both conserved end residues are trimmed from each CDR3. Each record gives: V gene, CDR3 length, CDR3 protein.

V gene: TRBV5-1; CDR3 length: 13; CDR3 protein: ASSPTVSGANVLT
V gene: TRBV9; CDR3 length: 11; CDR3 protein: ASSGQPHTEAF
V gene: TRBV19; CDR3 length: 10; CDR3 protein: ASSMLESIQY
V gene: TRBV7-6; CDR3 length: 17; CDR3 protein: ASRRKGTSGSVSTDTQY
V gene: TRBV28; CDR3 length: 15; CDR3 protein: ASSTFRTGEVSYEQY
V gene: TRBV7-3; CDR3 length: 11; CDR3 protein: ASSSFRTDTQY
V gene: TRBV5-1; CDR3 length: 11; CDR3 protein: ASSRGGVTEAF
V gene: TRBV5-1; CDR3 length: 14; CDR3 protein: ASSLVGTSGSYLQY
V gene: TRBV7-2; CDR3 length: 14; CDR3 protein: ASSLGSGGRSDTQY
V gene: TRBV24-1; CDR3 length: 11; CDR3 protein: ATSSPGTGELF
V gene: TRBV5-1; CDR3 length: 11; CDR3 protein: ASSFGQGTEAF
V gene: TRBV18; CDR3 length: 17; CDR3 protein: ASSPPGQRGAPNTGELF
V gene: TRBV2; CDR3 length: 13; CDR3 protein: ASSGSRGAGQPQH
V gene: TRBV5-8; CDR3 length: 13; CDR3 protein: ASSLAQGYQETQY
V gene: TRBV6-4; CDR3 length: 10; CDR3 protein: ASRLQGGPQF
V gene: TRBV11-3; CDR3 length: 13; CDR3 protein: ASSLGTGEFHEQF
V gene: TRBV5-1; CDR3 length: 9; CDR3 protein: ASRTGEEQY
V gene: TRBV7-3; CDR3 length: 13; CDR3 protein: ASSTSGTENTEAF
V gene: TRBV3-1/TRBV3-2; CDR3 length: 13; CDR3 protein: ASSQSGPGYNEQF
V gene: TRBV28; CDR3 length: 12; CDR3 protein: ASSLWSGKETQY
V gene: TRBV5-5; CDR3 length: 13; CDR3 protein: ASLPRGARTDTQY
V gene: TRBV6-5; CDR3 length: 12; CDR3 protein: ASSYSEGDYGYT
V gene: TRBV2; CDR3 length: 11; CDR3 protein: ASEGTGRFGYT
V gene: TRBV27; CDR3 length: 12; CDR3 protein: ASSLGQGFEKLF
V gene: TRBV24-1; CDR3 length: 16; CDR3 protein: ATSDPHGETSAYNEQF
V gene: TRBV6-1; CDR3 length: 12; CDR3 protein: ASSERVTGDGYT
V gene: TRBV30; CDR3 length: 13; CDR3 protein: AWSSKRVPNYGYT
V gene: TRBV6-6; CDR3 length: 12; CDR3 protein: ASEYLRGGDEQY
V gene: TRBV9; CDR3 length: 16; CDR3 protein: ASSFNSPGTGDNSPLH
V gene: TRBV5-1; CDR3 length: 13; CDR3 protein: ASSSDDSLGYEQY
V gene: TRBV6-5; CDR3 length: 11; CDR3 protein: ASRQPSGHEQF
V gene: TRBV5-6; CDR3 length: 12; CDR3 protein: ASSFTGEGYEQY
V gene: TRBV10-3; CDR3 length: 12; CDR3 protein: ATTLDREIYGYT
V gene: TRBV7-2; CDR3 length: 11; CDR3 protein: ASSFGSSYEQY
V gene: TRBV10-1; CDR3 length: 16; CDR3 protein: ASRLKRVQGNCNQPQH
V gene: TRBV10-3; CDR3 length: 12; CDR3 protein: AISGDQGGYGYT
V gene: TRBV5-1; CDR3 length: 14; CDR3 protein: ASSLSQGGGRTEAF
V gene: TRBV6-5; CDR3 length: 10; CDR3 protein: ASRQGNTEAF
V gene: TRBV2; CDR3 length: 11; CDR3 protein: ASQGTLNYGYT
V gene: TRBV7-9; CDR3 length: 10; CDR3 protein: ASSLRPYEQY
V gene: TRBV9; CDR3 length: 15; CDR3 protein: ASSVEAGKGSSYEQY
V gene: TRBV21-1; CDR3 length: 15; CDR3 protein: ASSKKGPQGVVYEQY
V gene: TRBV10-2; CDR3 length: 9; CDR3 protein: ASSGSGEQY
V gene: TRBV10-3; CDR3 length: 12; CDR3 protein: AISVGTDGQPQH
V gene: TRBV4-2; CDR3 length: 14; CDR3 protein: ASSQDMGGGAGTQY
V gene: TRBV6-5; CDR3 length: 14; CDR3 protein: ASSYSGGPGNEKLF
V gene: TRBV21-1; CDR3 length: 12; CDR3 protein: ASSKVGTRYEQY
V gene: TRBV30; CDR3 length: 10; CDR3 protein: AWSGGNYGYT
V gene: TRBV6-1; CDR3 length: 12; CDR3 protein: ASSDRNRGYEQY
V gene: TRBV28; CDR3 length: 14; CDR3 protein: ASSPGGLAGAGELF